What follows are 18 T cell receptor beta chains derived from one specimen sequenced in a study of blood T cell repertoires in COVID-19. Method: immunoSEQ multiplex PCR; TCRdb's copy keeps in-frame clones and lacks some. Found here are 170,000 or so clones, 84% of them singletons; the top ten hold roughly an eighth. Source material: peripheral blood. The receptors here all came from a man aged 18 to 35 with active or convalescent COVID-19.

In its sample, this clone was seen once. The CDR3 sequence: CASSLGPGTGNTIYF. CDR3 nucleotides: TGTGCCAGCAGCTTAGGGCCAGGGACTGGAAACACCATATATTTT. This chain connects TRBV13 to TRBJ1-3, with TRBD1 as a possible D gene (5 bases). The CDR3 spans 15 residues. V was shortened by 0 bases and J by 2 bases, with 8 bases between the two germline ends. The germline V gene encodes CDR1 PRHDT and CDR2 FYEKMQ (reference sequence).

Concerning this clone: At one end, the junction sequence differs from germline, possibly due to a read error. The chain carries TRBV15 and TRBJ1-5, with D unresolved. Germline V CDR1 and CDR2: LNHNV, YYDKDF (reference sequence). The CDR3 sequence is 17 residues long. In DNA form, the CDR3 reads TGTGCCACCAGCCGAGATGGGCGTGGGTTAAGCAATCAGCCCCAGCATTTT. This translates into CATSRDGRGLSNQPQHF.

The genes are TRBV6-2 or TRBV6-3 and TRBJ1-5; 7 bases align to TRBD1. J was trimmed by 0 bases and V by 3 bases; bases with no gene match: 5. The CDR3 loop spans 16 amino acids. Germline lookup yields CDR1 MNHEY and CDR2 SVGEGT. The chain's CDR3 is CASSYLQGISNQPQHF. The CDR3 DNA sequence: TGTGCCAGCAGTTATTTACAGGGGATTAGCAATCAGCCCCAGCATTTT.

The chain combines TRBV10-1 with TRBJ2-3; a weak D match, TRBD1 (5 bases). CDR1 WNHNN and CDR2 SYGVQD come from the germline V gene (reference sequence). Trimming cost V 5 bases and J 4 bases, with 10 bases left between them. The CDR3 consists of 13 residues. CDR3 in amino acids: CASSTQGADTQYF. As DNA, the CDR3 is TGCGCCAGCAGTACCCAGGGTGCAGATACGCAGTATTTT.

The chain couples TRBV5-1 to TRBJ2-5; 14 bases map to TRBD2. The CDR3 spans 17 residues. The ends lost 6 bases at V and 2 bases at J; junction bases unmatched: 9. Germline V lookup: CDR1 SGHRS, CDR2 YFSETQ. The CDR3 region is CASTFGGLAGVQETQYF. The CDR3 nucleotides are TGCGCCAGCACCTTTGGGGGACTAGCGGGAGTTCAAGAGACCCAGTACTTC.

This clone turned up a few times. The V gene is TRBV19, the J gene TRBJ2-3; 10 bases are shared with TRBD2. The length of the CDR3 is 15 residues. J gave up 3 bases and V 5 bases, and 5 bases lay outside the gene matches. Per the germline V gene, CDR1 is LNHDA and CDR2 is SQIVND (reference sequence). In DNA, the CDR3 is TGTGCCAGTAGTGCCATAGCGGGAGGAACAGATACGCAGTATTTT. As protein: CASSAIAGGTDTQYF.

This chain joins TRBV6-4 and TRBJ1-5; maybe TRBD1 (5 bases). Trimming cost V 0 bases and J 0 bases, with 18 bases left between them. CDR1 is MRHNA and CDR2 is SNTAGT in the germline V gene. The CDR3 length is 19 residues. CDR3 loop: CASSDSQNRLLFSNQPQHF. The CDR3 DNA sequence: TGTGCCAGCAGTGACTCTCAAAACAGGCTTTTATTTAGCAATCAGCCCCAGCATTTT.

This sequence joins TRBV11-2 and TRBJ2-2; tentative D call: TRBD2 (5 bases). In germline, CDR1 is SGHAT, CDR2 FQNNGV. V lost 3 bases, J lost 1 base, and 12 bases lay in between. CDR3 size: 16 residues. The CDR3 loop reads CASSLVRVENTGELFF. For the CDR3, the DNA is TGTGCCAGCAGCTTGGTGAGGGTCGAGAACACCGGGGAGCTGTTTTTT.

V is TRBV9 and J is TRBJ2-7; 7 bases align to TRBD1. CDR3 length equals 14 residues. Germline CDR1 reads SGDLS; CDR2 reads YYNGEE. The V gene end was trimmed by 4 bases and the J gene end by 0 bases; junction bases not matched to a gene: 4. Here the CDR3 DNA reads TGTGCCAGCAGCAAACGACAGGGCTCCTACGAGCAGTACTTC. The encoded protein is CASSKRQGSYEQYF.

The chain recombines TRBV9 with TRBJ2-7; D ambiguous. V lost 4 bases, J lost 7 bases, and 15 bases lay in between. Germline V CDR1 and CDR2: SGDLS, YYNGEE. There are 13 residues in the CDR3. The DNA of the CDR3 is TGTGCCAGCAGCTCGCGACCAGCGCGGGAGCAGTACTTC. Its translation is CASSSRPAREQYF. The variable domain in full, with the rest retrieved from reference TRBV9 and TRBJ2-7, is DSGVTQTPKHLITATGQRVTLRCSPRSGDLSVYWYQQSLDQGLQFLIQYYNGEERAKGNILERFSAQQFPDLHSELNLSSLELGDSALYFCASSSRPAREQYFGPGTRLTVT.

For the CDR3, the DNA is TGTGCCAGCTCATCAGGACAGGCCTATGGCTACACCTTC. Amino acids: CASSSGQAYGYTF. The chain has TRBV18 and TRBJ1-2, with 7 bases lining up with TRBD1. The V and J ends lost 5 bases and 4 bases, in that order; junction bases with no gene match: 4. Germline CDR1 and CDR2: KGHSH and LQKENI. This CDR3 has 13 amino acids.

The genes are TRBV10-1 and TRBJ2-5, with TRBD1 matching over 8 bases. CDR3 length: 16 amino acids. Germline CDR1 and CDR2: WNHNN and SYGVQD (reference sequence). Trimming at V came to 0 bases and at J to 1 base, leaving 4 bases not matched to a gene. The CDR3 spells CASSESGQGPQETQYF. The DNA for the CDR3 is TGCGCCAGCAGTGAGTCCGGACAGGGCCCCCAAGAGACCCAGTACTTC.

This clone was counted between two and nine times. The chain couples TRBV19 to TRBJ1-5; possible D gene TRBD1, 6 bases. V was clipped by 5 bases and J by 6 bases, with 11 bases between them. The CDR3 extends over 13 amino acids. CDR1 and CDR2 from the germline V gene are LNHDA and SQIVND (reference sequence). CDR3 in DNA: TGTGCCAGTAGTCAGGGGAAGGGTCAGCCCCAGCATTTT. Translated, it gives CASSQGKGQPQHF.

This clone was recorded a few times. This chain connects TRBV18 to TRBJ2-7; TRBD1 matches at 7 bases. The CDR3 spans 14 residues. CDR1 and CDR2 from the germline V gene are KGHSH and LQKENI. V was pared by 2 bases and J by 9 bases, with 10 bases of the junction left unmatched. CDR3 amino acids: CASSPRTGYTAQYF. The CDR3 nucleotides read TGTGCCAGCTCACCAAGGACAGGATATACGGCGCAGTACTTC.

This chain connects TRBV7-9 to TRBJ1-1, with 8 bases aligning to TRBD1. Germline V CDR1 and CDR2: SEHNR, FQNEAQ (reference sequence). J was trimmed by 11 bases and V by 1 base; bases with no gene match: 12. There are 15 residues in the CDR3. The CDR3 DNA reads as TGTGCCAGCAGCTTAGATTTATGGCAGGGGGCGCGGGCTTTCTTT. Translating it yields CASSLDLWQGARAFF.

This sequence joins TRBV15 and TRBJ1-5; TRBD1 aligns across 9 bases. The CDR3 is 18 amino acids. After removal of 2 bases from V and 3 bases from J, the junction contained 11 bases not matched to a gene. Per the germline V gene, CDR1 is LNHNV and CDR2 is YYDKDF (reference sequence). The CDR3 DNA follows: TGTGCCACCAGCAGACCCACCGGGACAGGGATTTACAATCAGCCCCAGCATTTT. Its protein product is CATSRPTGTGIYNQPQHF.

This sequence joins TRBV4-3 and TRBJ2-7; D is perhaps TRBD2 (6 bases). Trimming removed 0 bases at V and 4 bases at J, with 10 bases between. The germline V gene encodes CDR1 LGHNA and CDR2 YSLEER. CDR3 size: 14 residues. The DNA of the CDR3 is TGCGCCAGCAGCCAAGATCGACTAGAATACGAGCAGTACTTC. Protein sequence: CASSQDRLEYEQYF.

The J gene is TRBJ1-4, the V gene TRBV7-2; maybe TRBD1 (6 bases). Germline values: CDR1 SGHTA, CDR2 FQGNSA. CDR3 length equals 15 residues. The V gene lost 4 bases and the J gene lost 3 bases, with 12 bases spanning the gap. CDR3 nucleotide sequence: TGTGCCAGCAGCTCCCGGGGGGGCCCTAATGAAAAACTGTTTTTT. This encodes CASSSRGGPNEKLFF.